This TCR beta chain is from a study of cytomegalovirus exposure and HLA in healthy donors. Findings and caveats of the study: TCR beta V segments were, for the most part, productive about 87% or about 30% of the time in an earlier analysis. Analysis performed later found 16,951 TCR beta sequences associated with HLA alleles at 0.05 false discovery rate. A missense variant in DCLRE1C was later tied to TCR beta V- and J-gene trimming. There was a cluster of highly shared sequence variants that was likely a sequencing artifact.

This clone was observed a single time. Its antigen remains unidentified. The CDR3 has 14 residues. Germline V gene sequence: CDR1 SEHNR, CDR2 FQNEAQ (reference sequence). Researchers ran the PCR with 60 Vbeta and 13 Jbeta primers. Assay used: immunoSEQ multiplex PCR; TCRdb lists only in-frame clones, some missing. The sample has approximately 190,000 clones, 70% to 85% seen once; the top ten hold roughly 3.2%. The chain links TRBV7-9 to TRBJ2-5, with a possible D match to TRBD2 (5 bases). The tail of the sequence fits TRBJ2-7 better, so the J call may be wrong. This TCR was recovered from a man aged 40-55 years in good health and CMV-seropositive. Sequenced material: PBMCs. The CDR3 DNA reads as TGTGCCAGCACCCCATCGGGGAATCGCTACGAGCAGTACTTC. This encodes CASTPSGNRYEQYF.